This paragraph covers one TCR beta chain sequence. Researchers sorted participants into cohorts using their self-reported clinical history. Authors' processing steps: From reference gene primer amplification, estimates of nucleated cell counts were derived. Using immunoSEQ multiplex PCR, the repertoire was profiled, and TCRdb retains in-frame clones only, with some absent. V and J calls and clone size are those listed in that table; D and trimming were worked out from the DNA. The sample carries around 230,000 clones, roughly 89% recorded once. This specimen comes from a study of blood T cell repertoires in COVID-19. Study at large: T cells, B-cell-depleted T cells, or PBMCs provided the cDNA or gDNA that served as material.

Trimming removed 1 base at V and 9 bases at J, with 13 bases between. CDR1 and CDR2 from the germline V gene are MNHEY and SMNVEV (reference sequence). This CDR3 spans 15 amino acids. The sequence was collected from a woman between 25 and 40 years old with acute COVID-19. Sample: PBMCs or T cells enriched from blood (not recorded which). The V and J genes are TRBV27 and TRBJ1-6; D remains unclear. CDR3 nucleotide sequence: TGTGCCAGCAGTTTATGGGCCAGTATAGGTTCACCCCTCCACTTT. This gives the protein CASSLWASIGSPLHF.